A single sample is the source of the 14 T cell receptor beta chains below, sequenced in a study of human T cells and chemical hapten exposure. Time point reported: patch test 3, about 24 weeks after DPC sensitization. The treatment is: therapeutic diphenylcyclopropenone sensitization with weekly scalp DPC. TCRdb processed the RACE reads anew with MiXCR; each CDR3 protein has one entry. The data contain 85,000 to 100,000 distinct CDR3 sequences, 27% of them singletons. The sequencing used whole blood, collected in connection with sensitization to the hapten diphenylcyclopropenone (DPC). These receptor sequences come from a man aged 35 to 55 with alopecia areata. Some clones in this sample may be carry-over from other donors' samples.

The chain links TRBV6-1 to TRBJ1-5; 12 positions match TRBD1. CDR1 and CDR2 from the germline V gene are MNHNS and SASEGT. The CDR3 runs to 20 residues. V dropped 0 bases and J dropped 5; count of bases not matched to a gene: 14. The CDR3 nucleotides are TGTGCCAGCAGTGAAGCGTCCCGGGACAGGGGGCGCGGAAGGGATCAGCCCCAGCATTTT. Translated: CASSEASRDRGRGRDQPQHF.

The chain carries TRBV20-1 and TRBJ2-7, with D possibly TRBD2 on 6 matching bases. In germline, CDR1 is DFQATT, CDR2 SNEGSKA (reference sequence). V lost 4 bases to trimming and J lost 4 bases, with 20 bases between them. The CDR3 is 15 residues long. The CDR3, as DNA: TGCAGTGCTACTCACCTTGGGCTAGCGACGTACGAGCAGTACTTC. Protein product: CSATHLGLATYEQYF.

The V call is TRBV6-5, the J call TRBJ1-6; 9 bases map to TRBD1. V shed 7 bases, J shed 0 bases, and the junction held 7 bases outside the gene matches. This CDR3 is built from 17 residues. Germline CDR1 and CDR2: MNHEY and SVGAGI. The CDR3 here is CASKLGQGSSYNSPLHF. In DNA, the CDR3 is TGTGCCAGCAAACTCGGACAGGGGAGCTCCTATAATTCACCCCTCCACTTT.

The chain is built from TRBV5-1 and TRBJ2-5, with D possibly called TRBD1 or TRBD2 (6 bases each). Germline loops: CDR1 SGHRS, CDR2 YFSETQ. This CDR3 comprises 14 residues. Trimming cost V 7 bases and J 7 bases, with 20 bases left between them. The CDR3, as DNA: TGCGCCAGCTCGAGGGGGGCACCCTCAGGGACCCAGTACTTC. Its protein product is CASSRGAPSGTQYF.

This clonotype was detected only once. The V and J genes are TRBV5-1 and TRBJ2-6; 10 nucleotides line up with TRBD1. Germline CDR1 SGHRS, CDR2 YFSETQ. The CDR3 consists of 18 residues. V shed 1 base and J 2 bases; nucleotides not matched to a gene: 6. The CDR3 DNA is TGCGCCAGCAGCTTGTGGAGACAGGGGGCTGCTGGGGCCAACGTCCTGACTTTC. Protein sequence: CASSLWRQGAAGANVLTF.

This clonotype has only a few counts. This chain links TRBV5-1 with TRBJ2-3; TRBD1 agrees at 9 bases. The CDR3 totals 16 residues. Germline V gene data show CDR1 as SGHRS and CDR2 as YFSETQ. V was clipped by 1 base and J by 6 bases; unmatched bases: 9. The DNA of the CDR3 is TGCGCCAGCAGCTTGAGCGGGACAGGGCTACTGGATACGCAGTATTTT. This translates into CASSLSGTGLLDTQYF.

This clonotype was seen a few times. This chain connects TRBV12-3 or TRBV12-4 to TRBJ2-3; D remains ambiguous. Trimming stripped 4 bases from V and 1 base from J, with 9 bases between. This CDR3 has 14 amino acids. The CDR3 reads CASSWSGGTDTQYF. In DNA form, the CDR3 reads TGTGCCAGCAGTTGGAGTGGGGGCACAGATACGCAGTATTTT.

This chain links TRBV20-1 with TRBJ2-1, with D perhaps being TRBD1 or TRBD2 (6 bases each). Trimming took 6 bases from V and 1 from J, leaving 16 bases between them. The CDR3 runs to 15 residues. The V gene's germline CDR1 is DFQATT and CDR2 SNEGSKA (reference sequence). The CDR3 DNA is TGCAGTGCGGATCAGCGGAGGGGGTCCTACAATGAGCAGTTCTTC. Its protein is CSADQRRGSYNEQFF.

The rearrangement links TRBV7-9 to TRBJ1-6, with 11 bases identical to TRBD1. The CDR3 totals 15 residues. V trimming: 1 base; J trimming: 8 bases; junction bases outside the gene matches: 1. Germline V gene data show CDR1 as SEHNR and CDR2 as FQNEAQ (reference sequence). CDR3: CASSLGGQGDSPLHF. CDR3 DNA: TGTGCCAGCAGCTTAGGGGGACAGGGGGATTCACCCCTCCACTTT.

The CDR3 nucleotides read TGTGCCAGCAGCCAAGATACAGAAGAGACCCAGTACTTC. This encodes CASSQDTEETQYF. V gene TRBV14 combines with J gene TRBJ2-5; D remains unclear. The CDR3 extends over 13 amino acids. The germline CDR1 and CDR2 sequences are SGHDN and FVKESK. Trimming pared 0 bases from V and 3 bases from J, leaving 5 bases between.

The genes are TRBV20-1 and TRBJ2-3; 11 bases are a match to TRBD2. The germline CDR1 and CDR2 sequences are DFQATT and SNEGSKA (reference sequence). CDR3 length: 14 amino acids. V lost 5 bases, J lost 5 bases, and 6 bases stayed unmatched. The DNA of the CDR3 is TGCAGTGCTGTAGCGGGAGGGCCGGGAGATACGCAGTATTTT. Translating it yields CSAVAGGPGDTQYF.

The chain employs TRBV11-2 and TRBJ1-5; D ambiguous. This CDR3 has 14 amino acids. Germline CDR1 SGHAT, CDR2 FQNNGV. V was cut by 1 base and J by 3 bases, with 7 bases left in between. In DNA, the CDR3 is TGTGCCAGCAGCTTAGGCGGATACAATCAGCCCCAGCATTTT. Encoded protein: CASSLGGYNQPQHF.

In its sample, this clonotype was seen a few times. The rearrangement joins TRBV12-3 or TRBV12-4 to TRBJ1-5; D not resolved. CDR3 length equals 15 residues. V lost 3 bases and J 1 base, leaving 10 bases between the germline ends. As DNA, the CDR3 is TGTGCCAGCAGTTTTACTGGGAGGAGCAATCAGCCCCAGCATTTT. This translates into CASSFTGRSNQPQHF.

This chain's CDR3 is CASSLGGTGEAFF. The CDR3 DNA follows: TGTGCCAGCAGCTTAGGGGGGACAGGGGAAGCTTTCTTT. The rearrangement links TRBV7-9 to TRBJ1-1; TRBD1 matches 9 bases. Germline assignment: CDR1 SEHNR and CDR2 FQNEAQ (reference sequence). Unmatched junction bases numbered 2, after V lost 1 base and J lost 8 bases. This CDR3 region has 13 residues.